This T cell receptor beta chain was obtained from a study of Graves' ophthalmopathy and Graves' hyperthyroidism. Background on the study: Blood was drawn at initial diagnosis, before any treatment. Study results and caveats: Most thyroid clonotypes with frequency above 0.001 were detected in blood too.

RNA transcripts provided the template for amplifying TCR beta CDR3 regions. The first-round RT-PCR employed HTBI primers together with the Qiagen OneStep RT-PCR kit. A multiplex PCR was then performed as the second round. From the multiplex PCR reads, TCRdb called clonotypes with MiXCR, one entry per CDR3 protein. Among 400,000 to 500,000 distinct CDR3 sequences, around a fifth were seen once, and the ten largest hold under 3%. In this sample, this clonotype turned up many times. Its antigen remains unidentified. V lost 5 bases to trimming and J lost 2 bases, with 16 bases between them. The V gene's germline CDR1 is DFQATT and CDR2 SNEGSKA (reference sequence). The CDR3 runs to 14 residues. PBMCs originated in 7.5 to 10 ml of fresh peripheral blood.

This receptor was identified in a woman under 30 with stable Graves' hyperthyroidism. This rearrangement joins TRBV20-1 to TRBJ2-7; D is possibly TRBD1 (5 bases). Input material: peripheral blood. The CDR3 nucleotides are TGCAGTGCTGAAGCGTCAGGGTTAGCCTACGAGCAGTACTTC. Translation: CSAEASGLAYEQYF.